This T cell receptor beta chain was identified during a study of cytomegalovirus exposure and HLA in healthy donors. Findings and limits, study-wide: The classifier was said to identify cytomegalovirus status with high specificity and sensitivity. The authors confirmed in vitro that a few CMV-associated chains were specific for CMV antigens. TCR clusters originating in the first cohort tended to co-occur in the approximately 120 validation repertoires, according to a later analysis.

The germline V gene has CDR1 SGHTA and CDR2 FQGNSA. Trimming pared 4 bases from V and 7 bases from J, leaving 11 bases between. CDR3 size: 13 residues. In regard to this clone: Its antigen is as yet unknown.

The donors were members of the validation cohort comprising approximately 120 subjects, separate from the roughly 690-subject first cohort. Generated by immunoSEQ multiplex PCR, the TCRdb table keeps only in-frame clones and is missing some. This table holds approximately 160,000 clones, about 90% found once. The sample was PBMCs. This sequence originates from a woman aged 30 to 39 in good health and CMV-seronegative. The chain carries TRBV7-2 and TRBJ2-1; tentative D call: TRBD2 (6 bases). CDR3 amino acids: CASSSAGGNEQFF. The CDR3 DNA is TGTGCCAGCAGCTCCGCCGGGGGAAATGAGCAGTTCTTC.